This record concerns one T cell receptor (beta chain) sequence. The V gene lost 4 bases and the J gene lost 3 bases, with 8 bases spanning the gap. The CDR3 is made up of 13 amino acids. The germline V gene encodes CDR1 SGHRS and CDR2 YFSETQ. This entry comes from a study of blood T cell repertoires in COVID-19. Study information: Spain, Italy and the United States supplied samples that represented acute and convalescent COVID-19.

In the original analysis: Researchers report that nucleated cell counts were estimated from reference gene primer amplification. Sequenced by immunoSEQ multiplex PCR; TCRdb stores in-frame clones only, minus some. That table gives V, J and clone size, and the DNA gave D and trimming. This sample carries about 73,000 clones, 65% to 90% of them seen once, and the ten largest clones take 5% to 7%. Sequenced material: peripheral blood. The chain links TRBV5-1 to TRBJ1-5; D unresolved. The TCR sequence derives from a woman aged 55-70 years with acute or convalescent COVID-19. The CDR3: CASSASINQPQHF. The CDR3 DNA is TGCGCCAGCAGCGCGTCGATCAATCAGCCCCAGCATTTT. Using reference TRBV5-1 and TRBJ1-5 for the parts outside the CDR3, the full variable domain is KAGVTQTPRYLIKTRGQQVTLSCSPISGHRSVSWYQQTPGQGLQFLFEYFSETQRNKGNFPGRFSGRQFSNSRSEMNVSTLELGDSALYLCASSASINQPQHFGDGTRLSIL.